This passage covers 10 T cell receptor beta chains from one sample sequenced in a study of human T cells and chemical hapten exposure. Time point in this sample: pre-sensitization, week 0. Treatment of the sample: therapeutic diphenylcyclopropenone sensitization with weekly scalp DPC. TCRdb redid the calling of the RACE reads with MiXCR, one entry per CDR3 protein. This table has under 300,000 distinct CDR3 sequences, approximately 7.5% appearing once. The input for sequencing was whole blood, taken in connection with sensitization to the hapten diphenylcyclopropenone (DPC). Every receptor here comes from a man between 18 and 29 years old with alopecia areata. Some clones in this sample may be carry-over from other donors' samples.

This clonotype was recorded once. This chain links TRBV18 with TRBJ1-2, with D perhaps TRBD1 (5 bases). The length of the CDR3 is 14 residues. CDR1 is KGHSH and CDR2 is LQKENI in the germline V gene. Trimming stripped 3 bases from V and 8 bases from J, with 16 bases between. The DNA of the CDR3 is TGTGCCAGCTCACCTGACAGATCTATCGGGGGCTACACCTTC. It yields the protein CASSPDRSIGGYTF.

This clonotype has ten or more counts. The chain uses TRBV12-3 or TRBV12-4 and TRBJ2-1, with 8 bases lining up with TRBD1. This CDR3 is built from 13 residues. The junction had 8 bases not matched to a gene; V was cut back by 6 bases and J by 10 bases. CDR3 sequence reads: CASSPGQVLEQFF. Written as DNA, the CDR3 is TGTGCCAGCAGCCCGGGACAGGTCCTAGAGCAGTTCTTC.

This clonotype was recorded a few times. The chain carries TRBV11-2 and TRBJ2-1; D may be TRBD1 (6 bases). Germline CDR1 reads SGHAT; CDR2 reads FQNNGV. V was pared by 2 bases and J by 6 bases, with 17 bases between. CDR3 length: 16 amino acids. The CDR3 coding sequence is TGTGCCAGCAGCTTATGGGCGTCAGGGGAACGCAATGAGCAGTTCTTC. Translation: CASSLWASGERNEQFF.

This clonotype came up once. The gene calls are TRBV7-2 and TRBJ1-2; D is ambiguous. In germline, CDR1 is SGHTA, CDR2 FQGNSA. V lost 1 base, J lost 2 bases, and 8 bases lay in between. The CDR3 contains 14 residues. The CDR3 region has the DNA TGTGCCAGCAGCTTAGACCCTACAAACTATGGCTACACCTTC. Protein sequence: CASSLDPTNYGYTF.

This clonotype was seen a few times. The chain uses TRBV10-3 and TRBJ2-3; 9 nucleotides match TRBD2. V gave up 7 bases and J gave up 2 bases; unmatched junction bases: 7. Germline V gene data show CDR1 as ENHRY and CDR2 as SYGVKD. The CDR3 extends over 15 amino acids. In DNA, the CDR3 is TGTGCCATCACCACGACTAGCGGAACCACAGATACGCAGTATTTT. Translating it yields CAITTTSGTTDTQYF.

This chain connects TRBV29-1 to TRBJ1-2; D uncertain. Per germline, CDR1 SQVTM and CDR2 ANQGSEA. Trimming removed 0 bases at V and 4 bases at J, with 12 bases between. CDR3 length: 14 residues. The CDR3 sequence: CSVEDDQSTYGYTF. CDR3 bases: TGCAGCGTTGAAGATGATCAGAGCACCTATGGCTACACCTTC.

This chain connects TRBV11-2 to TRBJ1-1; maybe TRBD1 (5 bases). CDR1 is SGHAT, CDR2 FQNNGV, per germline. The CDR3 length is 16 residues. V lost 1 base and J lost 4, with 16 bases in between. For the CDR3, the DNA is TGTGCCAGCAGCTTAGGTGGGATCGGGGCGCTCACTGAAGCTTTCTTT. Translation gives CASSLGGIGALTEAFF.

This clonotype was counted many times. This sequence joins TRBV3-1 and TRBJ1-2; D may be TRBD1 (5 bases). The CDR3 has 14 residues. Per germline, CDR1 LGHDT and CDR2 YNNKEL (reference sequence). V lost 4 bases, J lost 7 bases, and 16 bases lay in between. The CDR3 loop is CASSRDQRALGYTF. The CDR3 nucleotides read TGTGCCAGCAGCCGGGACCAGAGGGCGCTTGGCTACACCTTC.

This clonotype has a handful of counts. The chain uses TRBV4-1 and TRBJ1-2; D is uncertain. This CDR3 contains 15 residues. Germline V gene sequence: CDR1 MGHRA, CDR2 YSYEKL. Between the trimmed V and J ends, which lost 5 bases and 5 bases, there was a span of 18 bases. The DNA for the CDR3 is TGCGCCAGCAGCTTGAGTATCATAGCTACTTATGGCTACACCTTC. Translated: CASSLSIIATYGYTF.

This clonotype was counted at least ten times. The V and J genes are TRBV5-1 and TRBJ2-1, with TRBD2 matching over 9 bases. V lost 4 bases and J lost 9; bases outside the gene matches: 5. CDR1 is SGHRS, CDR2 YFSETQ, per germline. CDR3 length: 13 residues. The CDR3 spells CASSLSGGFEQFF. For the CDR3, the DNA is TGCGCCAGCAGCCTCAGCGGGGGGTTTGAGCAGTTCTTC.